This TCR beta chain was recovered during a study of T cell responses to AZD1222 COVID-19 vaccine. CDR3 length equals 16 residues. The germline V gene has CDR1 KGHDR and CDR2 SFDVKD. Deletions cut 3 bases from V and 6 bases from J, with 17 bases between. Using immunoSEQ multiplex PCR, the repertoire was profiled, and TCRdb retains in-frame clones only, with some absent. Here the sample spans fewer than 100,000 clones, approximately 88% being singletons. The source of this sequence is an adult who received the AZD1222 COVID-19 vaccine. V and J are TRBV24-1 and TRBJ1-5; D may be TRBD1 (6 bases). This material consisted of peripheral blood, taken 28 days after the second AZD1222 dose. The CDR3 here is CATSDAARGVFQPQHF. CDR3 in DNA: TGTGCCACCAGTGATGCCGCCAGGGGAGTTTTTCAGCCCCAGCATTTT.